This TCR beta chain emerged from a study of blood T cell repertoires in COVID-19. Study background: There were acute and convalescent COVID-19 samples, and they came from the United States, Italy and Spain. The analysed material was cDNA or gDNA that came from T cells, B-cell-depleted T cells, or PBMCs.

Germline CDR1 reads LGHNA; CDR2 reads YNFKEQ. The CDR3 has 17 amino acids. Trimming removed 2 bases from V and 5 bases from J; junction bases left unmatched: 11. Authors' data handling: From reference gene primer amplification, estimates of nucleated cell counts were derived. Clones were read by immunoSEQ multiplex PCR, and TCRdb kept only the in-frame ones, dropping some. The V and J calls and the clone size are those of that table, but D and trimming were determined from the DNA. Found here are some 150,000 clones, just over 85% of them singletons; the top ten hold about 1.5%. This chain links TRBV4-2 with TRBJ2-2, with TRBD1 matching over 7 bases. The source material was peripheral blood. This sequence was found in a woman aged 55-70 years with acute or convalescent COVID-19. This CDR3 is CASSQLPMTGNTGELFF. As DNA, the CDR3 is TGTGCCAGCAGCCAACTTCCCATGACAGGGAATACCGGGGAGCTGTTTTTT.